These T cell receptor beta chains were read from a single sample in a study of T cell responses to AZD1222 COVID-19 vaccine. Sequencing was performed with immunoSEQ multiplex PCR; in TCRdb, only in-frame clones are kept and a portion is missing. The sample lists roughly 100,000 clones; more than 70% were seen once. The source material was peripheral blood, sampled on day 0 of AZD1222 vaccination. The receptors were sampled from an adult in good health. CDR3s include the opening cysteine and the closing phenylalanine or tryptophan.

CDR3aa: CASSPSGQVYNSPLHF
j_gene: TRBJ1-6
v_gene: TRBV27

CDR3aa: CAIAFSERETQYF
j_gene: TRBJ2-5
v_gene: TRBV10-3

CDR3aa: CAAQPGGSYNEQFF
j_gene: TRBJ2-1
v_gene: TRBV19

CDR3aa: CASSLTGMNTGELFF
j_gene: TRBJ2-2
v_gene: TRBV5-4

CDR3aa: CASSHTAGGDEQFF
j_gene: TRBJ2-1
v_gene: TRBV19

CDR3aa: CASRPTTPGRTVQYF
j_gene: TRBJ2-4
v_gene: TRBV19

CDR3aa: CASSWSAGIQYF
j_gene: TRBJ2-4
v_gene: TRBV6-2/TRBV6-3

CDR3aa: CASSLTSGRTDTQYF
j_gene: TRBJ2-3
v_gene: TRBV7-9

CDR3aa: CASSLSGANVLTF
j_gene: TRBJ2-6
v_gene: TRBV11-3

CDR3aa: CASSIQGAYGYTF
j_gene: TRBJ1-2
v_gene: TRBV19

CDR3aa: CASSSSGTRYGYTF
j_gene: TRBJ1-2
v_gene: TRBV3-1/TRBV3-2

CDR3aa: CSVESGQTYTDTQYF
j_gene: TRBJ2-3
v_gene: TRBV29-1

CDR3aa: CASSFDSRGGETQYF
j_gene: TRBJ2-5
v_gene: TRBV5-6

CDR3aa: CASSFRSGNEQFF
j_gene: TRBJ2-1
v_gene: TRBV3-1/TRBV3-2